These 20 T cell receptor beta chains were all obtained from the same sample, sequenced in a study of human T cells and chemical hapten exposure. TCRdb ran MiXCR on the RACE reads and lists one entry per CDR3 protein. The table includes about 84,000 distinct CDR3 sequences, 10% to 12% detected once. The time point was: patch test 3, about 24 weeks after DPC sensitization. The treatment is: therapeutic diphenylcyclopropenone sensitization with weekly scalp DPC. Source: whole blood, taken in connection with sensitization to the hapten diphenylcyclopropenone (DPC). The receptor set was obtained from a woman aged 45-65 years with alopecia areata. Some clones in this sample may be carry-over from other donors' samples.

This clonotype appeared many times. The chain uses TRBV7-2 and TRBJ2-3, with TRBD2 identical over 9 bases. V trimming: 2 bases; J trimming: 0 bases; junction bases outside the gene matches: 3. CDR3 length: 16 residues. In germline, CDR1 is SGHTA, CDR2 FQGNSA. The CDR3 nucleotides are TGTGCCAGCAGCTTAAGCGGGAGGCGGAGCACAGATACGCAGTATTTT. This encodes CASSLSGRRSTDTQYF.

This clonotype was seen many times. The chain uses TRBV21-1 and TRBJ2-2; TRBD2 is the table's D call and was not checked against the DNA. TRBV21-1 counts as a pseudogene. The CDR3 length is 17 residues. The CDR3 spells CASSKALLAGDAGELFF. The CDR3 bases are TGTGCCAGCAGCAAAGCGCTGCTAGCGGGAGACGCCGGGGAGCTGTTTTTT.

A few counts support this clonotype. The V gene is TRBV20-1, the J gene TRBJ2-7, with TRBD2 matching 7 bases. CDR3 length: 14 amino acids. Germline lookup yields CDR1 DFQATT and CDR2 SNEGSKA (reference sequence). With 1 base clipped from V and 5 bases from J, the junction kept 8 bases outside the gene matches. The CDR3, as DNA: TGCAGTGCTAGAGGAGTGGGGAGGGTCCACGAGCAGTACTTC. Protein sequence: CSARGVGRVHEQYF.

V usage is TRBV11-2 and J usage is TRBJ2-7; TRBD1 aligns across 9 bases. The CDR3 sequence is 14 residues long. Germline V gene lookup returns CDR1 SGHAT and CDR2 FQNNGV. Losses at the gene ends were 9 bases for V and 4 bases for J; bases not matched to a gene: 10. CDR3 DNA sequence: TGTGCCAGTAGAATAGGGACAGGGAGGTACGAGCAGTACTTC. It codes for CASRIGTGRYEQYF.

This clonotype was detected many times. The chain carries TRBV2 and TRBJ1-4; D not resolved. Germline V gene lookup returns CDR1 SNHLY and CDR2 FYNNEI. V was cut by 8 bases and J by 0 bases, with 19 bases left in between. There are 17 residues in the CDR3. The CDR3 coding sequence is TGTGCCAGCCGTTCCCGGACTCAAGTTGCAACTAATGAAAAACTGTTTTTT. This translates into CASRSRTQVATNEKLFF.

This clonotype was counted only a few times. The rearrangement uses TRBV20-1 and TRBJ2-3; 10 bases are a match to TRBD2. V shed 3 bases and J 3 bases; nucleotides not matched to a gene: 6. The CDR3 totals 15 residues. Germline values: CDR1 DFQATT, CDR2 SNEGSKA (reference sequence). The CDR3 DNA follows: TGCAGTGCTAGTGGGACTAGCGCTAGAACAGATACGCAGTATTTT. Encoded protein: CSASGTSARTDTQYF.

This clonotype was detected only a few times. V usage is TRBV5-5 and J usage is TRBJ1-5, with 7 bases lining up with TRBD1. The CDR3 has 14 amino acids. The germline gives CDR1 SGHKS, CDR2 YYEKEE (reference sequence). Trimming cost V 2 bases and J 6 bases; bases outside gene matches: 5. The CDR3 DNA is TGTGCCAGCAGCTTCCGACAGGGTAGTCAGCCCCAGCATTTT. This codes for CASSFRQGSQPQHF.

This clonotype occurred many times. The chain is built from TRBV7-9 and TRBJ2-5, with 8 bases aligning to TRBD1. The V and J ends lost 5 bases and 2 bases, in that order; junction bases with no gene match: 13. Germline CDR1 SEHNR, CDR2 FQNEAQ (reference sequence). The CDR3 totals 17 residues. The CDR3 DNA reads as TGTGCCAGCAGCGCCCCCGAGGGACAGGTACAACAAGAGACCCAGTACTTC. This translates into CASSAPEGQVQQETQYF.

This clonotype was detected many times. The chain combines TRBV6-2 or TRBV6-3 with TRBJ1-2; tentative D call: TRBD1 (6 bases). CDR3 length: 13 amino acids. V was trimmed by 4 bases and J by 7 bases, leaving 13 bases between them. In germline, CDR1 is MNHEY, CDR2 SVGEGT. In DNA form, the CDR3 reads TGTGCCAGCAGTTTCCGACAGGTTCGTGGCTACACCTTC. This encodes CASSFRQVRGYTF.

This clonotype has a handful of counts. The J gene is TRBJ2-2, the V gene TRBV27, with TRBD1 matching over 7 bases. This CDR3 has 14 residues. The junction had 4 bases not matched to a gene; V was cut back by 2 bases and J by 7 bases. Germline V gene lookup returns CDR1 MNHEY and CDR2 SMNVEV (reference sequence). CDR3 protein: CASSLLRGYGELFF. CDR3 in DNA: TGTGCCAGCAGTTTACTCAGGGGGTACGGGGAGCTGTTTTTT.

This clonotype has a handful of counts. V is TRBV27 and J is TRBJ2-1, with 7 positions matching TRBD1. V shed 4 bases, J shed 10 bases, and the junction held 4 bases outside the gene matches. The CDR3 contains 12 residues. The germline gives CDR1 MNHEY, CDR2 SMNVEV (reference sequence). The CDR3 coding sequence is TGTGCCAGCAGTTCGACAGGGAACGAGCAGTTCTTC. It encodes CASSSTGNEQFF.

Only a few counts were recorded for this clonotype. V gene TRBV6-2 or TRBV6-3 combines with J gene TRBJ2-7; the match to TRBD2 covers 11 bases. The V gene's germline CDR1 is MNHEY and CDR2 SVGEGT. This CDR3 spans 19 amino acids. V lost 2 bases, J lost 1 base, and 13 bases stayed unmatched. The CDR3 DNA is TGTGCCAGCAGTTACCCCACTAGCGGGAGTTTCGTACCGTCCTACGAGCAGTACTTC. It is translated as CASSYPTSGSFVPSYEQYF.

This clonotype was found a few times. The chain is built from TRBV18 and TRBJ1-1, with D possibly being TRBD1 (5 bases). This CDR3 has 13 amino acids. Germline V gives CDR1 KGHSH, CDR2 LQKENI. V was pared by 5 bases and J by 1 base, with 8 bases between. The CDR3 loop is CASSTDRNTEAFF. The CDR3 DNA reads TGTGCCAGCTCAACAGACAGGAACACTGAAGCTTTCTTT.

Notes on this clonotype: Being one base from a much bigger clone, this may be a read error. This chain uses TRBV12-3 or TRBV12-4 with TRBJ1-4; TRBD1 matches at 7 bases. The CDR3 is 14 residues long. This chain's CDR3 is CASGLDRADEKLFF. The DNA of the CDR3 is TGTGCCAGCGGTTTAGACAGGGCGGATGAAAAACTGTTTTTT.

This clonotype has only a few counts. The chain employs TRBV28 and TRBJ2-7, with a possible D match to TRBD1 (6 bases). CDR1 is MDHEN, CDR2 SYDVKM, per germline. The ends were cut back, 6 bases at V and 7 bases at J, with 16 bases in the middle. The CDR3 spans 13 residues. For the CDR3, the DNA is TGTGCCAGCAGCCGGGACATTATTGGGGAGCAGTACTTC. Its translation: CASSRDIIGEQYF.

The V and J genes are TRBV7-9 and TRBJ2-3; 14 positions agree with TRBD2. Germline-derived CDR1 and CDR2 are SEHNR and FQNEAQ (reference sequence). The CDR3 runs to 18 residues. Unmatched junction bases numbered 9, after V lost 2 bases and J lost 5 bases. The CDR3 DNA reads TGTGCCAGCAGCTTACCCTACCGACTAGCGGGAGGGAAAGATACGCAGTATTTT. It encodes CASSLPYRLAGGKDTQYF.

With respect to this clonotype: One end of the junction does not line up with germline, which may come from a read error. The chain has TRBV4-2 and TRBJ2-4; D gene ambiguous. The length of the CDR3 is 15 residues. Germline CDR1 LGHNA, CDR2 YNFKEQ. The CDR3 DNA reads TGTACCAGCAGCCAAGAGCAAAATGTTGTTGACATTCAGTACTTC. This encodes CTSSQEQNVVDIQYF.

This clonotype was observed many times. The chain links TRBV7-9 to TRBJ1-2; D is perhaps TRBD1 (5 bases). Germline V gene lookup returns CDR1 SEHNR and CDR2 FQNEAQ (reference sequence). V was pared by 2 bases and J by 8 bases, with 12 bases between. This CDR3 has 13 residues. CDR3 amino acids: CASSLQGPGGYTF. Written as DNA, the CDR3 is TGTGCCAGCAGCTTACAGGGCCCAGGGGGCTACACCTTC.

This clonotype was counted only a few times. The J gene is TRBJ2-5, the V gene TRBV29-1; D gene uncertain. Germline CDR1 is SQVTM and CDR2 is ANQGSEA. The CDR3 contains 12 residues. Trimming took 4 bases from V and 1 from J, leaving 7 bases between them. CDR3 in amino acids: CSVGPAQETQYF. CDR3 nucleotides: TGCAGCGTTGGTCCAGCCCAAGAGACCCAGTACTTC.

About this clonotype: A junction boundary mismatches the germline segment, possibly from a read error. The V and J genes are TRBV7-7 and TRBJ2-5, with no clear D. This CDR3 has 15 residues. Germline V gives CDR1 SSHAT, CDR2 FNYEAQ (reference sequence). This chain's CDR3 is CASSLAVGSQETQYF. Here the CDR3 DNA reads TGTGCTAGCAGCTTAGCCGTAGGGTCCCAGGAGACCCAGTACTTC.